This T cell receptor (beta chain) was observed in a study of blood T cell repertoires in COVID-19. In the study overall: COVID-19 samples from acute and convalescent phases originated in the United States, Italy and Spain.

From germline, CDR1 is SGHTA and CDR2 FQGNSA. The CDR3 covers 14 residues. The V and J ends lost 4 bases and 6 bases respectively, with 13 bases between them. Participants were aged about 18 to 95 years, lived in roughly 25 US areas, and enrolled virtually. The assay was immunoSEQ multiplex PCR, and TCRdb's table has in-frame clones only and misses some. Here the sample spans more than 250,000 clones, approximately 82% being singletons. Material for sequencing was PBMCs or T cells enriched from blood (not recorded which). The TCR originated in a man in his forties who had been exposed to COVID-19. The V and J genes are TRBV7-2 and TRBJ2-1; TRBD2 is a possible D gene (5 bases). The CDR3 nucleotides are TGTGCCAGCAGCTCCTTAGACGGACTCAATGAGCAGTTCTTC. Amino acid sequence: CASSSLDGLNEQFF. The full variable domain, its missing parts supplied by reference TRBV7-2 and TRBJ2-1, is GAGVSQSPSNKVTEKGKDVELRCDPISGHTALYWYRQSLGQGLEFLIYFQGNSAPDKSGLPSDRFSAERTGGSVSTLTIQRTQQEDSAVYLCASSSLDGLNEQFFGPGTRLTVL.